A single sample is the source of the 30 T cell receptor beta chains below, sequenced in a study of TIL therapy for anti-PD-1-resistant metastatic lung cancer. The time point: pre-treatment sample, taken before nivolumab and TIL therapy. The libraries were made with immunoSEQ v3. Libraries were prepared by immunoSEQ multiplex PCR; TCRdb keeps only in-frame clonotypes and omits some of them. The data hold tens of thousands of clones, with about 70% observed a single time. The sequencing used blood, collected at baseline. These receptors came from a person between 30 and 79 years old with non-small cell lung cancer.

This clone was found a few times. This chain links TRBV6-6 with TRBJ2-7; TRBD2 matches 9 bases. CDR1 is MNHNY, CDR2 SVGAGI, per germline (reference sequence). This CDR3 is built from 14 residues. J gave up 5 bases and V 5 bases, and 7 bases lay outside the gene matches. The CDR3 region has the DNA TGTGCCAGCAGTAAGGGACTAGCCGACGACGAGCAGTACGTC. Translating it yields CASSKGLADDEQYV.

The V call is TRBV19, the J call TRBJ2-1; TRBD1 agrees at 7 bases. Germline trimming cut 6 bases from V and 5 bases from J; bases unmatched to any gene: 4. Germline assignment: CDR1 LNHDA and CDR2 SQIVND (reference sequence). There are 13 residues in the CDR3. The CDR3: CASRQGWDNEQFF. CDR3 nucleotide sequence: TGTGCCAGTAGACAGGGGTGGGACAATGAGCAGTTCTTC.

CDR3 in DNA: TGTGCCTGGGTAACTAGCGGGTTCTACAATGAGCAGTTCTTC. It codes for CAWVTSGFYNEQFF. V is TRBV30 and J is TRBJ2-1, with 9 positions matching TRBD2. The trim removed 5 bases at V and 3 bases at J, leaving 5 bases unmatched. This CDR3 region has 14 residues. Per germline, CDR1 GTSNPN and CDR2 SVGIG (reference sequence).

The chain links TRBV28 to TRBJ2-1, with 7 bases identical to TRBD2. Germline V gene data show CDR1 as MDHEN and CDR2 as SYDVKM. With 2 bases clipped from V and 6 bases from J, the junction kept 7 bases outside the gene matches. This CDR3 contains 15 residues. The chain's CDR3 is CASSLNSGKFNEQFF. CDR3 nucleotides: TGTGCCAGCAGTTTAAACAGCGGGAAGTTCAATGAGCAGTTCTTC.

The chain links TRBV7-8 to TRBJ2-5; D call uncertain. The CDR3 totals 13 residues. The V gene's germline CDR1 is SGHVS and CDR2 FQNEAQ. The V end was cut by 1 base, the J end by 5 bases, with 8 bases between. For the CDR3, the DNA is TGTGCCAGCAGCTTAGACTCCCCCGAGACCCAGTACTTC. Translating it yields CASSLDSPETQYF.

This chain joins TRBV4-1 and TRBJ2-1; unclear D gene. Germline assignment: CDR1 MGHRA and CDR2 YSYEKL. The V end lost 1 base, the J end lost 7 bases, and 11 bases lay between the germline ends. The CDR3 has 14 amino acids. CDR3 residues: CASSQGVLRNEQFF. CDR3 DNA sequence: TGCGCCAGCAGCCAAGGGGTACTAAGGAATGAGCAGTTCTTC.

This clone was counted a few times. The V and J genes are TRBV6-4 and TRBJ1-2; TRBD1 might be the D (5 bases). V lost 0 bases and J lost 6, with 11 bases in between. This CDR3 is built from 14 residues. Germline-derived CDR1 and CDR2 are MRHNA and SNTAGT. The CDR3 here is CASSDSQGYNGYTF. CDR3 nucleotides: TGTGCCAGCAGTGACTCTCAGGGCTACAATGGCTACACCTTC.

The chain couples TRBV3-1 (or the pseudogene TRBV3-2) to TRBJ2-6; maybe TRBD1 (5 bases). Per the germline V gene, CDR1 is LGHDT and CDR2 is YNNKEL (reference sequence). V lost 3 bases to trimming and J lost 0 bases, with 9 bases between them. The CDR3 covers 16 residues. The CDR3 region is CASSHWGRSGANVLTF. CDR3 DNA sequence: TGTGCCAGCAGCCATTGGGGCCGCTCTGGGGCCAACGTCCTGACTTTC.

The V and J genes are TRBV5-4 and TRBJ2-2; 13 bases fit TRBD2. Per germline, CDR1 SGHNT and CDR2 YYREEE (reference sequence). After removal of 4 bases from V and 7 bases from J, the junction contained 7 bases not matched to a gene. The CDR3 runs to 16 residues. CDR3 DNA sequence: TGTGCCAGCAGCCCGCGGACTAGCGGGAGCGGCGGGGAGCTGTTTTTT. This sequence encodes CASSPRTSGSGGELFF.

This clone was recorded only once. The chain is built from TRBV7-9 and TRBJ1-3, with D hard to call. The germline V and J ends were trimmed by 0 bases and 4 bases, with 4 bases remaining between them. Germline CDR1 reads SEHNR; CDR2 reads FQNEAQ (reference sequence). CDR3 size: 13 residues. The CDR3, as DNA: TGTGCCAGCAGCTTAGCGCCCGGAAACACCATATATTTT. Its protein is CASSLAPGNTIYF.

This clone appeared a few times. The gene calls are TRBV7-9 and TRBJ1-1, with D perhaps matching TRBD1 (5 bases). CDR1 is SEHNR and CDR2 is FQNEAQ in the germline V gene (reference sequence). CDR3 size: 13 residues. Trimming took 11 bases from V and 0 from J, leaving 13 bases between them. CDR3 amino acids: CAVGRGLNTEAFF. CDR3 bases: TGTGCCGTCGGGAGGGGATTGAACACTGAAGCTTTCTTT.

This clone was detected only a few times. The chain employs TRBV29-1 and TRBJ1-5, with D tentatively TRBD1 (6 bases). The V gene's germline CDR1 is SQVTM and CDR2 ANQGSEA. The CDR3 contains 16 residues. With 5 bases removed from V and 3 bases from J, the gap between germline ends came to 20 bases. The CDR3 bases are TGCAGCGTTTCTGGGGGCGCGACAGGCTCCAATCAGCCCCAGCATTTT. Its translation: CSVSGGATGSNQPQHF.

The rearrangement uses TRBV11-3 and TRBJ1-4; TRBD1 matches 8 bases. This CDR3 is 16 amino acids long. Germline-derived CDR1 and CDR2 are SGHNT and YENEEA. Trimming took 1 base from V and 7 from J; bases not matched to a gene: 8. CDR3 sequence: CASSLARGPLREKLFF. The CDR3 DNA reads TGTGCCAGCAGCTTAGCCAGGGGGCCTCTGCGTGAAAAACTGTTTTTT.

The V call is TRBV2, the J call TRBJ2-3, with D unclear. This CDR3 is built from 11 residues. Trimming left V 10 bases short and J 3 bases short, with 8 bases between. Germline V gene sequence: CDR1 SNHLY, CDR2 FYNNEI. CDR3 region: CATRLTDTQYF. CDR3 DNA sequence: TGTGCCACCCGACTTACAGATACGCAGTATTTT.

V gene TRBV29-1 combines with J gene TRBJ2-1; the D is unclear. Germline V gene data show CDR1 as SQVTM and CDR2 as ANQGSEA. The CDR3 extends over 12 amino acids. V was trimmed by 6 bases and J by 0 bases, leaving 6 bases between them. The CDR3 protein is CSVFSSYNEQFF. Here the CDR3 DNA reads TGCAGCGTGTTTAGCTCCTACAATGAGCAGTTCTTC.

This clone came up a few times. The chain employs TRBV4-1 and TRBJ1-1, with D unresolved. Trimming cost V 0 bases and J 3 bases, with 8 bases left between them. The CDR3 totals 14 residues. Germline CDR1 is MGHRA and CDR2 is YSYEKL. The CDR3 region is CASSQDHGDTEAFF. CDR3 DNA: TGCGCCAGCAGCCAAGATCATGGGGACACTGAAGCTTTCTTT.

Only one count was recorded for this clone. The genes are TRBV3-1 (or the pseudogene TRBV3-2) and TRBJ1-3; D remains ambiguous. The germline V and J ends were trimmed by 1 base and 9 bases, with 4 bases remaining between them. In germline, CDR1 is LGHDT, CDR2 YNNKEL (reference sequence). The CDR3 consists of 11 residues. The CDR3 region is CASSQVATIYF. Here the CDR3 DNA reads TGTGCCAGCAGCCAAGTAGCCACCATATATTTT.

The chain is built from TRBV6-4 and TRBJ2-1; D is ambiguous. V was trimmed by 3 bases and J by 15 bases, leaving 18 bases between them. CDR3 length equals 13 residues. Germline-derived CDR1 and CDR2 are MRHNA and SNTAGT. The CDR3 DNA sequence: TGTGCCAGCAGTGAAACCGAAACCACCCGCAGGTTCTTC. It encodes CASSETETTRRFF.

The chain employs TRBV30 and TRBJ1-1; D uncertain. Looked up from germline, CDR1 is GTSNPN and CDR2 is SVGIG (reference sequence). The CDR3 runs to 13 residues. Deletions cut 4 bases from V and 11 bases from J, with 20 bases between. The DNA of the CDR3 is TGTGCCTGGATGATGAATTGGGATACTTGGGCTTTCTTT. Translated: CAWMMNWDTWAFF.

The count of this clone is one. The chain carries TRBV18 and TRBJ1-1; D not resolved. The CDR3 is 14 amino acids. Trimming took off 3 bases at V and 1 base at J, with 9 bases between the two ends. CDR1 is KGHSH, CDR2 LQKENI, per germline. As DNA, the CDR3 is TGTGCCAGCTCACCGGGATTTCAGAACACTGAAGCTTTCTTT. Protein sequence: CASSPGFQNTEAFF.

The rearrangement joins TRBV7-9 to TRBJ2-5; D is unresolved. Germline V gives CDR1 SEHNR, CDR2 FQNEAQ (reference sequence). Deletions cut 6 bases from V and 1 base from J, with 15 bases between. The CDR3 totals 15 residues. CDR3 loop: CASSRRGDIQETQYF. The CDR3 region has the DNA TGTGCCAGCAGTCGCAGAGGAGATATCCAAGAGACCCAGTACTTC.

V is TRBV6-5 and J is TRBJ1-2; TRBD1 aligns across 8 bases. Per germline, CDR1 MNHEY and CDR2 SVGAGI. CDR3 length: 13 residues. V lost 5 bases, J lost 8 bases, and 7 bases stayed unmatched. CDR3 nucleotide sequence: TGTGCCAGCAGTACACGCGGGACAGGCGGCTACACCTTC. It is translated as CASSTRGTGGYTF.

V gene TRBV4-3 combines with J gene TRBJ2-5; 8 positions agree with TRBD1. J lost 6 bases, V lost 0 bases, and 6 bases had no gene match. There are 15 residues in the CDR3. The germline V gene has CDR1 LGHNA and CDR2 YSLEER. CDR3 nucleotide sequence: TGCGCCAGCAGCCAAGATCGGCAGGGGGCGAAGACCCAGTACTTC. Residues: CASSQDRQGAKTQYF.

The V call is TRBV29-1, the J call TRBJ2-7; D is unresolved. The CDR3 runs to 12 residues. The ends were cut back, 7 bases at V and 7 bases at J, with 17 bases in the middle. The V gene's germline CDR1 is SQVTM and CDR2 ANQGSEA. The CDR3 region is CSATTVRLEQYF. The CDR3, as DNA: TGCAGCGCTACGACTGTTAGACTGGAGCAGTACTTC.

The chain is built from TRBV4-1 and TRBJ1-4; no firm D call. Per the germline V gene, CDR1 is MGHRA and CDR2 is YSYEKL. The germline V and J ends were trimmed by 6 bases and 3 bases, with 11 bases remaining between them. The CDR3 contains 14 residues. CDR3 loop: CASSLQEPNEKLFF. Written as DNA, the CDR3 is TGCGCCAGCAGTCTTCAGGAACCTAATGAAAAACTGTTTTTT.

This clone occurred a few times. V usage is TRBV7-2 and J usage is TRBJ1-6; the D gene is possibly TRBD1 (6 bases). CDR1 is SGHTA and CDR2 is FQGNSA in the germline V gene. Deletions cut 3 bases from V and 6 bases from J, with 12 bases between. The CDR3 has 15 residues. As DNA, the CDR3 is TGTGCCAGCAGCTTGGAGAGGGGGATTAATTCACCCCTCCACTTT. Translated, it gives CASSLERGINSPLHF.

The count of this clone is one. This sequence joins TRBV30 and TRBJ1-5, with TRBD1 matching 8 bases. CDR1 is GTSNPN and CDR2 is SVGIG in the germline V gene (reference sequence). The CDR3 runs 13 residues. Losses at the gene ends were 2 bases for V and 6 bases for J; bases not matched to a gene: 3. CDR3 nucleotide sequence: TGTGCCTGGAGTATACAGGGGGGTCAGCCCCAGCATTTT. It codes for CAWSIQGGQPQHF.

DNA for the CDR3: TGTGCCTGGAGCCAGGGGCGCGAGATCACCGAGACCCAGTACTTC. This translates into CAWSQGREITETQYF. The gene calls are TRBV30 and TRBJ2-5; maybe TRBD1 (6 bases). Trimming removed 3 bases from V and 5 bases from J, with 19 bases in between. Germline V gives CDR1 GTSNPN, CDR2 SVGIG (reference sequence). CDR3 length: 15 amino acids.

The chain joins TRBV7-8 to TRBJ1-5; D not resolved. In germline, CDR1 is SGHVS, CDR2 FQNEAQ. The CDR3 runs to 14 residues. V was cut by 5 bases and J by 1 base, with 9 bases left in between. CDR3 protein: CASSPLSSNQPQHF. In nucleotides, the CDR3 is TGTGCCAGCAGCCCTCTTTCGAGCAATCAGCCCCAGCATTTT.

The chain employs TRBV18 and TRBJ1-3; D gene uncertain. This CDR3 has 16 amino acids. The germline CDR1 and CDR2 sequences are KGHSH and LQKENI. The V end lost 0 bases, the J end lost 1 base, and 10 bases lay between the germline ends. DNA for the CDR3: TGTGCCAGCTCACCACCAGGTGGGATATCTGGAAACACCATATATTTT. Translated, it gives CASSPPGGISGNTIYF.